This TCR beta chain was captured in a study of blood T cell repertoires in COVID-19. The overall study: COVID-19 samples from acute and convalescent phases originated in the United States, Italy and Spain. The analysed material was cDNA or gDNA that came from T cells, B-cell-depleted T cells, or PBMCs.

Per the study methods: Estimation of nucleated cell counts relied on the amplification of reference gene primers. Assay: immunoSEQ multiplex PCR; the TCRdb copy retains only in-frame clones and omits some. V, J and clone size reflect that table, while D and trimming were determined from the DNA. The data hold almost 95,000 clones, with approximately 88% observed a single time. There are a few counts of this clone. Seattle's enrolled individuals joined amid active infection and were then monitored longitudinally. Trimming pared 0 bases from V and 2 bases from J, leaving 14 bases between. CDR3 size: 15 residues. Germline CDR1 and CDR2: GTSNPN and SVGIG (reference sequence).

The chain recombines TRBV30 with TRBJ2-7, with TRBD2 as a possible D gene (6 bases). The origin of this receptor is a woman in her fifties or sixties with COVID-19, enrolled during active disease. Sequenced input: peripheral blood. The CDR3 nucleotides are TGTGCCTGGAGTGTATTTGGGACTTTGGCCTACGAGCAGTACTTC. This encodes CAWSVFGTLAYEQYF.